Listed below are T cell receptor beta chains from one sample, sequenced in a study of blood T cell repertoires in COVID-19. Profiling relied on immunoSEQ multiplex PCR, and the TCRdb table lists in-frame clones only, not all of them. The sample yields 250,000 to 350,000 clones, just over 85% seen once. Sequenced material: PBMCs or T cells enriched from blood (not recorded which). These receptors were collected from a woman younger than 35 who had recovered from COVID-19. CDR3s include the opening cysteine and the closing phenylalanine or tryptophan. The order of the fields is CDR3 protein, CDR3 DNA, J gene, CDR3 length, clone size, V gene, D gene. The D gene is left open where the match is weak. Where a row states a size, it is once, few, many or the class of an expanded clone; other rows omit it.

CASSQSRETQYF,TGTGCCAGCAGCCAATCGAGAGAGACCCAGTACTTC,TRBJ2-5,12,NA,TRBV14,NA
CASSYPETGDYGYTF,TGTGCCAGCAGTTATCCGGAGACAGGAGACTATGGCTACACCTTC,TRBJ1-2,15,NA,TRBV6-6,NA
CASRLQGYNQPQHF,TGTGCCAGTAGGCTACAGGGGTACAATCAGCCCCAGCATTTT,TRBJ1-5,14,NA,TRBV19,TRBD1
CASSLSGQRNTIYF,TGTGCCAGCAGTTTATCTGGGCAGCGAAACACCATATATTTT,TRBJ1-3,14,NA,TRBV28,NA
CASSSSMKGAGYNEQFF,TGTGCCAGCAGCTCGTCTATGAAGGGGGCTGGATACAATGAGCAGTTCTTC,TRBJ2-1,17,NA,TRBV9,TRBD1
CASSDPGGYNEQFF,TGTGCCAGCAGCGACCCGGGGGGTTACAATGAGCAGTTCTTC,TRBJ2-1,14,NA,TRBV4-2,TRBD2
CASSLGGLAGVGEQYF,TGTGCCAGCAGCTTAGGAGGACTAGCGGGGGTAGGCGAGCAGTACTTC,TRBJ2-7,16,NA,TRBV11-2,TRBD2
CASSLSADGWYEQYF,TGCGCCAGCAGCTTATCTGCCGACGGGTGGTACGAGCAGTACTTC,TRBJ2-7,15,NA,TRBV5-1,NA
CASSGTSGMETQYF,TGTGCCAGCAGTGGGACTAGCGGGATGGAGACCCAGTACTTC,TRBJ2-5,14,NA,TRBV2,TRBD2
CASSEAATNEKLFF,TGTGCCAGCAGTGAAGCCGCAACTAATGAAAAACTGTTTTTT,TRBJ1-4,14,NA,TRBV2,NA
CASSILFQQGSNSPLHF,TGTGCCAGTAGTATCCTTTTCCAACAGGGAAGTAATTCACCCCTCCACTTT,TRBJ1-6,17,once,TRBV19,NA
CASSGPQLGGFNEQFF,TGTGCCAGCAGTGGCCCACAACTAGGAGGGTTCAATGAGCAGTTCTTC,TRBJ2-1,16,NA,TRBV6-1,NA
CASSYWAGAGNEKLFF,TGTGCCAGCAGTTACTGGGCAGGGGCTGGAAATGAAAAACTGTTTTTT,TRBJ1-4,16,once,TRBV6-5,NA
CASSKGQGREQYF,TGTGCCAGCAGCAAAGGACAGGGACGCGAGCAGTACTTC,TRBJ2-7,13,NA,TRBV7-2,TRBD1
CASSLGPEPSYEQYF,TGCGCCAGCAGCTTGGGACCGGAGCCATCCTACGAGCAGTACTTC,TRBJ2-7,15,once,TRBV5-1,NA
CASSPSWDKRSGYTF,TGTGCCAGCAGCCCAAGTTGGGACAAGCGCAGTGGCTACACCTTC,TRBJ1-2,15,NA,TRBV7-2,NA
CASSLETINEKLFF,TGTGCCAGCAGTTTGGAGACTATTAATGAAAAACTGTTTTTT,TRBJ1-4,14,once,TRBV28,NA
CASSSSRTSGPQETQYF,TGCGCCAGCAGCTCTTCCCGGACTAGCGGTCCCCAAGAGACCCAGTACTTC,TRBJ2-5,17,NA,TRBV5-1,TRBD2
CASRARSYAKNIQYF,TGTGCCAGTAGAGCTCGCTCATATGCCAAAAACATTCAGTACTTC,TRBJ2-4,15,NA,TRBV19,NA
CASSEVRGRGQEKLFF,TGTGCCAGCAGTGAGGTCCGGGGCAGGGGGCAGGAAAAACTGTTTTTT,TRBJ1-4,16,NA,TRBV6-1,TRBD1
CASRPFPVGLHNSPLHF,TGCGCCAGCAGACCCTTTCCCGTGGGACTCCATAATTCACCCCTCCACTTT,TRBJ1-6,17,NA,TRBV4-1,NA
CASRAGTSGGRYFF,TGCGCCAGCAGAGCCGGGACTAGCGGGGGGCGGTATTTCTTC,TRBJ2-1,14,NA,TRBV4-1,TRBD2
CASSISRRQTNTGELFF,TGTGCCAGTAGTATATCTCGAAGACAGACGAACACCGGGGAGCTGTTTTTT,TRBJ2-2,17,NA,TRBV19,NA
CASSGSTDGYTF,TGTGCCAGCTCAGGGAGCACGGATGGCTACACCTTC,TRBJ1-2,12,NA,TRBV18,NA
CASSGRRSWDSEKLFF,TGTGCCAGCAGTGGTCGAAGAAGTTGGGACTCAGAAAAACTGTTTTTT,TRBJ1-4,16,NA,TRBV2,NA
CASSQSLEQYF,TGTGCCAGCAGCCAGAGCTTAGAGCAGTACTTC,TRBJ2-7,11,NA,TRBV3-1/TRBV3-2,NA
CASRKAGSGANVLTF,TGCGCCAGCCGAAAGGCAGGTTCTGGGGCCAACGTCCTGACTTTC,TRBJ2-6,15,NA,TRBV5-1,NA
CASSHPGTGDNSPLHF,TGTGCCAGCAGCCACCCCGGGACAGGTGATAATTCACCCCTCCACTTT,TRBJ1-6,16,NA,TRBV3-1/TRBV3-2,TRBD1
CASSPRTEGPNYGYTF,TGCGCCAGCAGTCCAAGGACAGAAGGCCCTAACTATGGCTACACCTTC,TRBJ1-2,16,NA,TRBV23-1,NA
CASSGGAFNYEQYF,TGTGCCAGCTCAGGGGGCGCTTTTAACTACGAGCAGTACTTC,TRBJ2-7,14,NA,TRBV6-5,TRBD1
CASTLPGLNTEAFF,TGTGCCAGCACTCTACCCGGTTTGAACACTGAAGCTTTCTTT,TRBJ1-1,14,NA,TRBV28,NA
CASSPLAKNIQYF,TGTGCCAGCAGTCCTCTAGCCAAAAACATTCAGTACTTC,TRBJ2-4,13,NA,TRBV28,NA
CASSLGQGRDNSPLHF,TGTGCCAGCAGCTTGGGGCAGGGCCGGGATAATTCACCCCTCCACTTT,TRBJ1-6,16,NA,TRBV5-4,NA
CASSLVGQRLNTEAFF,TGTGCCAGCAGCTTAGTGGGGCAGAGACTGAACACTGAAGCTTTCTTT,TRBJ1-1,16,NA,TRBV7-8,NA
CASSHRGGPDSEQYF,TGTGCCAGCTCACACAGGGGGGGACCAGATTCCGAGCAGTACTTC,TRBJ2-7,15,NA,TRBV18,NA
CASSLTSLGLAGGPSSYNEQFF,TGTGCCAGCAGCCTTACATCTTTGGGACTAGCGGGAGGTCCTAGCTCCTACAATGAGCAGTTCTTC,TRBJ2-1,22,NA,TRBV4-2,TRBD2
CATSREMRSYGYTF,TGTGCCACCAGCAGAGAGATGAGGTCCTATGGCTACACCTTC,TRBJ1-2,14,NA,TRBV15,NA
CASSLGGRDTGELFF,TGTGCCAGCAGCTTAGGGGGACGCGACACCGGGGAGCTGTTTTTT,TRBJ2-2,15,NA,TRBV5-5,NA
CASSYSPVMNTEAFF,TGTGCCAGCAGTTACTCTCCGGTCATGAACACTGAAGCTTTCTTT,TRBJ1-1,15,NA,TRBV6-5,NA
CASSLSTARQETQYF,TGTGCCAGCAGCTTATCTACAGCCCGCCAAGAGACCCAGTACTTC,TRBJ2-5,15,NA,TRBV7-2,NA
CASSLGAGGISNYGYTF,TGCGCCAGCAGCTTGGGGGCGGGCGGTATATCTAACTATGGCTACACCTTC,TRBJ1-2,17,NA,TRBV5-1,NA
CASSLGIGRAGGTEAFF,TGTGCCAGCAGCTTAGGAATAGGGAGGGCAGGAGGCACTGAAGCTTTCTTT,TRBJ1-1,17,NA,TRBV7-2,NA
CAIKWGAGNTEAFF,TGTGCCATCAAGTGGGGAGCCGGGAACACTGAAGCTTTCTTT,TRBJ1-1,14,once,TRBV10-3,NA
CASSLAGDSPRVYF,TGCGCCAGCAGCTTGGCCGGGGACTCTCCTCGGGTGTATTTT,TRBJ2-3,14,NA,TRBV5-1,NA
CASSVAVAGGQETQYF,TGTGCCAGCAGCGTAGCGGTAGCGGGGGGCCAAGAGACCCAGTACTTC,TRBJ2-5,16,NA,TRBV9,TRBD2
CASSQSRDRANTGELFF,TGTGCCAGCAGCCAATCCCGGGACAGGGCGAACACCGGGGAGCTGTTTTTT,TRBJ2-2,17,NA,TRBV7-3,TRBD1
CASSKEQGKAFF,TGTGCCAGCAGCAAAGAACAGGGTAAGGCTTTCTTT,TRBJ1-1,12,NA,TRBV11-2,NA
CASSLGAGDRGLPLHF,TGTGCCAGCAGCTTAGGAGCCGGCGACAGGGGGTTACCCCTCCACTTT,TRBJ1-6,16,NA,TRBV11-1,TRBD1